The 17 T cell receptor beta chains listed next were all sequenced from one sample in a study of cytomegalovirus exposure and HLA in healthy donors. Primers: 60 Vbeta forward and 13 Jbeta reverse. Sequenced by immunoSEQ multiplex PCR; TCRdb stores in-frame clones only, minus some. The profile shows approximately 88,000 clones, 70% to 85% of them singletons. The sequenced material came from PBMCs. The receptors were gathered from a man in his thirties or forties in good health and CMV-seropositive.

The chain employs TRBV30 and TRBJ2-7; TRBD2 is a possible D gene (7 bases). There are 14 residues in the CDR3. The ends were cut back, 0 bases at V and 7 bases at J, with 16 bases in the middle. The germline CDR1 and CDR2 sequences are GTSNPN and SVGIG (reference sequence). DNA for the CDR3: TGTGCCTGGAGTGTACGGGGGGCAGGGAGGGAGCAGTACTTC. Translated, it gives CAWSVRGAGREQYF.

The V and J genes are TRBV7-9 and TRBJ1-5, with TRBD1 matching over 7 bases. Germline V CDR1 and CDR2: SEHNR, FQNEAQ (reference sequence). V trimming: 1 base; J trimming: 4 bases; junction bases outside the gene matches: 7. The CDR3 has 16 residues. The CDR3 DNA reads as TGTGCCAGCAGCTTAGGTACAGGGGATAGGAATCAGCCCCAGCATTTT. Translation gives CASSLGTGDRNQPQHF.

V and J are TRBV14 and TRBJ1-3, with D maybe TRBD1 (6 bases). The CDR3 runs to 17 residues. Looked up from germline, CDR1 is SGHDN and CDR2 is FVKESK. Between the trimmed V and J ends, which lost 4 bases and 0 bases, there was a span of 16 bases. The CDR3 region has the DNA TGTGCCAGCAGCCCCATCCGGACAGCGACCTCTGGAAACACCATATATTTT. Translating it yields CASSPIRTATSGNTIYF.

This clone was seen only once. This sequence joins TRBV7-2 and TRBJ2-2; possibly TRBD1 for D (6 bases). V was shortened by 4 bases and J by 7 bases, with 16 bases between the two germline ends. Germline V CDR1 and CDR2: SGHTA, FQGNSA. The CDR3 sequence is 15 residues long. This CDR3 reads CASSSGVGFRGELFF. CDR3 in DNA: TGTGCCAGCAGCTCAGGGGTAGGGTTTCGCGGGGAGCTGTTTTTT. The whole variable domain, filled in from reference TRBV7-2 and TRBJ2-2, reads GAGVSQSPSNKVTEKGKDVELRCDPISGHTALYWYRQSLGQGLEFLIYFQGNSAPDKSGLPSDRFSAERTGGSVSTLTIQRTQQEDSAVYLCASSSGVGFRGELFFGEGSRLTVL.

The chain uses TRBV29-1 and TRBJ2-5; tentatively, D is TRBD1 (6 bases). Looked up from germline, CDR1 is SQVTM and CDR2 is ANQGSEA. This CDR3 has 13 residues. The V end was cut by 3 bases, the J end by 2 bases, with 10 bases between. This chain's CDR3 is CSVDRGLQETQYF. The CDR3 DNA reads TGCAGCGTTGACAGGGGTCTACAAGAGACCCAGTACTTC.

The chain employs TRBV18 and TRBJ2-3; D is uncertain. The CDR3 runs 12 residues. V was shortened by 4 bases and J by 2 bases, with 4 bases between the two germline ends. Germline CDR1 reads KGHSH; CDR2 reads LQKENI. The CDR3 nucleotides read TGTGCCAGCTCACACTCCACAGATACGCAGTATTTT. Translated: CASSHSTDTQYF. Drawing the rest from reference TRBV18 and TRBJ2-3, the complete variable domain is NAGVMQNPRHLVRRRGQEARLRCSPMKGHSHVYWYRQLPEEGLKFMVYLQKENIIDESGMPKERFSAEFPKEGPSILRIQQVVRGDSAAYFCASSHSTDTQYFGPGTRLTVL.

This clone is a singleton in its sample. This chain joins TRBV6-5 and TRBJ1-3; perhaps TRBD1 as D (5 bases). This CDR3 comprises 15 residues. V gave up 4 bases and J gave up 0 bases, with 10 bases separating them. Germline CDR1 and CDR2: MNHEY and SVGAGI. CDR3 sequence reads: CASSLQVPSGNTIYF. In DNA form, the CDR3 reads TGTGCCAGCAGTTTACAGGTGCCCTCTGGAAACACCATATATTTT.

In its sample, this clone was seen a few times. The rearrangement joins TRBV10-1 to TRBJ2-7; the match to TRBD1 covers 8 bases. Trimming took 8 bases from V and 5 from J; bases not matched to a gene: 11. Germline CDR1 reads WNHNN; CDR2 reads SYGVQD (reference sequence). This CDR3 contains 14 residues. The CDR3 spells CASFAGTGGNEQYV. As DNA, the CDR3 is TGCGCCAGCTTTGCCGGGACAGGCGGTAACGAGCAGTACGTC.

The chain employs TRBV5-4 and TRBJ1-2, with unresolved D. The V and J ends lost 4 bases and 6 bases respectively, with 16 bases between them. This CDR3 is built from 14 residues. CDR1 SGHNT and CDR2 YYREEE come from the germline V gene (reference sequence). CDR3 sequence reads: CASSPSGIEDGYTF. The CDR3 DNA reads TGTGCCAGCAGCCCATCGGGGATAGAGGATGGCTACACCTTC.

This chain connects TRBV6-1 to TRBJ1-1, with TRBD1 matching over 10 bases. In germline, CDR1 is MNHNS, CDR2 SASEGT. V lost 8 bases and J lost 14; bases outside the gene matches: 14. The CDR3 runs to 13 residues. CDR3 residues: CASAAEDRGRGFF. The CDR3 DNA reads TGTGCCAGCGCCGCCGAAGACAGGGGGCGAGGCTTCTTT.

The genes are TRBV5-6 and TRBJ1-2; D possibly corresponds to TRBD1 (5 bases). Between the trimmed V and J ends, which lost 4 bases and 8 bases, there was a span of 15 bases. CDR3 length equals 13 residues. Germline-derived CDR1 and CDR2 are SGHDT and YYEEEE. The chain's CDR3 is CASSGDFGGGYTF. The CDR3 bases are TGTGCCAGCAGCGGGGACTTTGGAGGCGGCTACACCTTC.

This clone was observed a few times. The CDR3 sequence is CASSAGNYGYTF. The CDR3 nucleotides read TGTGCCAGCAGCGCAGGGAACTATGGCTACACCTTC. The V call is TRBV9, the J call TRBJ1-2, with D maybe TRBD1 (5 bases). The ends were cut back, 3 bases at V and 2 bases at J, with 5 bases in the middle. This CDR3 comprises 12 residues. Germline CDR1 and CDR2: SGDLS and YYNGEE. Together with reference TRBV9 and TRBJ1-2, the CDR3 gives the full variable domain: DSGVTQTPKHLITATGQRVTLRCSPRSGDLSVYWYQQSLDQGLQFLIQYYNGEERAKGNILERFSAQQFPDLHSELNLSSLELGDSALYFCASSAGNYGYTFGSGTRLTVV.

V gene TRBV4-3 combines with J gene TRBJ2-1, with 12 bases aligning to TRBD2. CDR3 length equals 17 residues. CDR1 is LGHNA, CDR2 YSLEER, per germline. V shed 1 base, J shed 4 bases, and the junction held 5 bases outside the gene matches. The CDR3 DNA follows: TGCGCCAGCAGCCAAGTTCTAGCGGGAGGGGAGTACAATGAGCAGTTCTTC. Protein sequence: CASSQVLAGGEYNEQFF.

This clone has just a few counts. V gene TRBV5-6 combines with J gene TRBJ2-7, with D uncertain. CDR1 and CDR2 (germline): SGHDT, YYEEEE. The CDR3 has 15 residues. Trimming pared 1 base from V and 5 bases from J, leaving 16 bases between. DNA of the CDR3: TGTGCCAGCAGCTTGAGCGAAACGGAAATCGACGAGCAGTACTTC. Translated, it gives CASSLSETEIDEQYF.

The chain uses TRBV7-3 and TRBJ2-3; D remains unclear. The germline V gene has CDR1 SGHTA and CDR2 FQGTGA. CDR3 length: 13 residues. Trimming removed 4 bases at V and 8 bases at J, with 13 bases between. The CDR3 reads CASSSHEAPTQYF. In nucleotides, the CDR3 is TGTGCCAGCAGCTCCCACGAGGCGCCTACGCAGTATTTT.

The gene calls are TRBV28 and TRBJ1-1; D unclear. The CDR3 covers 15 residues. From germline, CDR1 is MDHEN and CDR2 SYDVKM. The V end lost 2 bases, the J end lost 5 bases, and 15 bases lay between the germline ends. CDR3 in DNA: TGTGCCAGCAGTTTACCGACGGAATGGAGGACTGAAGCTTTCTTT. Amino acid sequence: CASSLPTEWRTEAFF.

This clone came up a few times. This rearrangement joins TRBV2 to TRBJ1-2; D perhaps matches TRBD1 (5 bases). V was clipped by 3 bases and J by 1 base, with 18 bases between them. From germline, CDR1 is SNHLY and CDR2 FYNNEI. The CDR3 has 17 amino acids. For the CDR3, the DNA is TGTGCCAGCAGTGATCCAGAAGGGAGGGGAATTAACTATGGCTACACCTTC. This encodes CASSDPEGRGINYGYTF.